This T cell receptor beta chain was observed in a study of blood T cell repertoires in COVID-19. Study summary: The origin of the acute and convalescent COVID-19 samples was the United States, Italy and Spain. The analysed material was cDNA or gDNA that came from T cells, B-cell-depleted T cells, or PBMCs.

V lost 0 bases and J 2 bases, leaving 15 bases between the germline ends. This CDR3 region has 17 residues. Germline V gene sequence: CDR1 SGHTS, CDR2 YDEGEE. Original handling: Scientists estimated how many nucleated cells there were by amplifying reference gene primers. Assay used: immunoSEQ multiplex PCR; TCRdb lists only in-frame clones, some missing. V, J and clone size were drawn from that table, and D and trimming were deduced from the DNA. Of roughly 190,000 clones in the sample, approximately 81% were seen once. Sequencing was done on a sample of peripheral blood. The rearrangement joins TRBV5-8 to TRBJ1-5; possibly TRBD1 for D (5 bases). This receptor was taken from a human donor in a cohort sampled during active COVID-19. CDR3 region: CASSLVLGGGGNQPQHF. The CDR3 DNA reads TGTGCCAGCAGCTTGGTCTTGGGGGGGGGTGGCAATCAGCCCCAGCATTTT.